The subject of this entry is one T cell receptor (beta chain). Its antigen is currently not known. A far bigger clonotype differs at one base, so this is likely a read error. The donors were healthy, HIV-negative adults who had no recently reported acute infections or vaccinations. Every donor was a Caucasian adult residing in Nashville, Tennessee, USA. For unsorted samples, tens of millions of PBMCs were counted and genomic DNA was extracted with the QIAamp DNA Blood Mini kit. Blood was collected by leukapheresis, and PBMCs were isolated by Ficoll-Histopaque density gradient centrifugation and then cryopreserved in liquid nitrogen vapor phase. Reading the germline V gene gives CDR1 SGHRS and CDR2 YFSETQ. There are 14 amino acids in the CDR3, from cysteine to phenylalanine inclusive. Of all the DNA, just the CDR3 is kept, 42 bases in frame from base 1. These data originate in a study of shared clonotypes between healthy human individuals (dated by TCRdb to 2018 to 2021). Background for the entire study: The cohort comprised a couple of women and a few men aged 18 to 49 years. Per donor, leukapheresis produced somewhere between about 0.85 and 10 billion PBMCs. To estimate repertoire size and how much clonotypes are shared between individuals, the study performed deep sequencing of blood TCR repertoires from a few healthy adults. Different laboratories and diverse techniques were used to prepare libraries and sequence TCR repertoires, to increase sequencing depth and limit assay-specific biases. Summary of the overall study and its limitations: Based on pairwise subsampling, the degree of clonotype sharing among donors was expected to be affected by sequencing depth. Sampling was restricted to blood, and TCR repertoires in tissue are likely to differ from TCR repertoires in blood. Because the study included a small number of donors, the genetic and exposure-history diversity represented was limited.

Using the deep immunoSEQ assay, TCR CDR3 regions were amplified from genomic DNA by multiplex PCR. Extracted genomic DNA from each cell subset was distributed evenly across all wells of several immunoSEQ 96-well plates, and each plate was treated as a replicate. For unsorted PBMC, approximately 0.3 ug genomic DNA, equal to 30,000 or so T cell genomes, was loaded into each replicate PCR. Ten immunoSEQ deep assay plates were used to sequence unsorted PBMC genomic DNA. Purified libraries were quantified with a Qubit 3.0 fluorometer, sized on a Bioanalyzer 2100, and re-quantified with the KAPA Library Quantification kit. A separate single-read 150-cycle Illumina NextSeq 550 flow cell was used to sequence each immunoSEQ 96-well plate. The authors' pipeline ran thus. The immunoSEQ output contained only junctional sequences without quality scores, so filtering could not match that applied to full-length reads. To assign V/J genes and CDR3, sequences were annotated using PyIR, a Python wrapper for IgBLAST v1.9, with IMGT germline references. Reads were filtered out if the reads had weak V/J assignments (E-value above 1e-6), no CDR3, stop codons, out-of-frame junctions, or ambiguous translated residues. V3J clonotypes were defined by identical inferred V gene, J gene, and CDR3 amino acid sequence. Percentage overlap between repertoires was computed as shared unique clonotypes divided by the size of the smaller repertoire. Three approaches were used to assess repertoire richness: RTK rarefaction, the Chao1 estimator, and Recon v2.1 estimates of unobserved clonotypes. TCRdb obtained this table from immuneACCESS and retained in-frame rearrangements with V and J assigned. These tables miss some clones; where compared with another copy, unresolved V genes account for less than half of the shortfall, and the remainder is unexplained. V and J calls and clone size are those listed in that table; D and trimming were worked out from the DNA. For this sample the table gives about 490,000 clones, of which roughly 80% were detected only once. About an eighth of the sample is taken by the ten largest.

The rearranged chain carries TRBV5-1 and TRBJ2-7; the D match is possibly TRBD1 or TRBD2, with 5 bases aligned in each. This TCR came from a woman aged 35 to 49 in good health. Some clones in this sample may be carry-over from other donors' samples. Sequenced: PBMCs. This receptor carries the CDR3 CASSFGTSPYGQYF. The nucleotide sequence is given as TGCGCCAGCAGCTTCGGGACGTCTCCCTACGGGCAGTACTTC.